The 28 T cell receptor beta chains below all came from one sample that was sequenced in a study of control samples from healthy donors and cancer patients. Clones were read by immunoSEQ multiplex PCR, and TCRdb kept only the in-frame ones, dropping some. The sample consists of about 75,000 clones, 90% to 95% of them appearing once. The sequenced sample consisted of blood. All receptors derive from a woman aged 35 to 49 in good health.

This sequence joins TRBV6-4 and TRBJ2-3; 11 bases agree with TRBD2. The CDR3 sequence is 15 residues long. Germline trimming cut 6 bases from V and 2 bases from J; bases unmatched to any gene: 4. Germline CDR1 reads MRHNA; CDR2 reads SNTAGT. The CDR3, as DNA: TGTGCCAGCAGCCGTAGCGGGGGGGCCACAGATACGCAGTATTTT. Translated: CASSRSGGATDTQYF.

The chain uses TRBV12-5 and TRBJ1-3; no reliable D call. Germline CDR1 LGHNT, CDR2 FRNRAP. The CDR3 length is 15 residues. The V end was cut by 0 bases, the J end by 5 bases, with 11 bases between. The CDR3 DNA sequence: TGTGCTAGTGGTTTGGTAGAAACAGACCGAAACACCATATATTTT. Amino acid sequence: CASGLVETDRNTIYF.

V usage is TRBV7-2 and J usage is TRBJ2-4, with 12 bases identical to TRBD2. Germline CDR1 SGHTA, CDR2 FQGNSA. CDR3 length: 18 residues. With 5 bases clipped from V and 0 bases from J, the junction kept 8 bases outside the gene matches. The CDR3 loop is CASSLRTSGDLAKNIQYF. CDR3 DNA sequence: TGTGCCAGCAGCCTACGGACTAGCGGGGACCTAGCCAAAAACATTCAGTACTTC.

This clone was seen only a few times. The chain recombines TRBV6-5 with TRBJ1-1, with 7 bases fitting TRBD1. The CDR3 consists of 14 residues. After removal of 6 bases from V and 0 bases from J, the junction contained 4 bases not matched to a gene. The germline V gene has CDR1 MNHEY and CDR2 SVGAGI. CDR3 region: CASSPGQMNTEAFF. CDR3 sequence (DNA): TGTGCCAGCAGCCCGGGACAGATGAACACTGAAGCTTTCTTT.

This chain uses TRBV18 with TRBJ2-3; a weak D match, TRBD2 (6 bases). Trimming took 0 bases from V and 6 from J, leaving 13 bases between them. The germline V gene encodes CDR1 KGHSH and CDR2 LQKENI. This CDR3 contains 15 residues. CDR3 in amino acids: CASSPPGLRGDTQYF. Written as DNA, the CDR3 is TGTGCCAGCTCACCACCGGGACTTCGGGGGGATACGCAGTATTTT.

The rearrangement joins TRBV2 to TRBJ1-4, with a possible D match to TRBD1 (5 bases). CDR3 length: 14 amino acids. Per germline, CDR1 SNHLY and CDR2 FYNNEI. The V gene lost 5 bases and the J gene lost 8 bases, with 15 bases spanning the gap. The CDR3 region is CASSTQGEGEKLFF. The CDR3 bases are TGTGCCAGCAGTACGCAGGGTGAGGGGGAAAAACTGTTTTTT.

In nucleotides, the CDR3 is TGTGCCAGCAGTGAATTTGGGCATTCTAATGAAAAACTGTTTTTT. It is translated as CASSEFGHSNEKLFF. V gene TRBV25-1 combines with J gene TRBJ1-4; D ambiguous. The V and J ends lost 1 base and 3 bases respectively, with 9 bases between them. Germline-derived CDR1 and CDR2 are MGHDK and SYGVNS. This CDR3 is built from 15 residues.

The chain joins TRBV7-9 to TRBJ1-1; no reliable D call. CDR1 and CDR2 from the germline V gene are SEHNR and FQNEAQ (reference sequence). The CDR3 totals 12 residues. Trimming pared 6 bases from V and 6 bases from J, leaving 11 bases between. DNA of the CDR3: TGTGCCAGCAGGGGCGGGCAGGCTGAAGCTTTCTTT. Residues: CASRGGQAEAFF.

The chain combines TRBV4-3 with TRBJ1-2; 9 nucleotides align to TRBD1. J lost 4 bases, V lost 1 base, and 13 bases had no gene match. The germline V gene encodes CDR1 LGHNA and CDR2 YSLEER. The CDR3 length is 18 residues. CDR3 in amino acids: CASSQAIGGQGFFYGYTF. In nucleotides, the CDR3 is TGCGCCAGCAGCCAAGCCATAGGGGGACAGGGTTTTTTCTATGGCTACACCTTC.

This chain joins TRBV6-5 and TRBJ1-5; 8 bases align to TRBD1. The CDR3 covers 15 residues. With 6 bases clipped from V and 3 bases from J, the junction kept 7 bases outside the gene matches. Germline V gene data show CDR1 as MNHEY and CDR2 as SVGAGI. The chain's CDR3 is CASSIRQGTNQPQHF. The CDR3 nucleotides are TGTGCCAGCAGCATACGACAGGGGACCAATCAGCCCCAGCATTTT.

This rearrangement joins TRBV6-5 to TRBJ1-3; tentatively, D is TRBD1 (5 bases). The CDR3 runs to 14 residues. Between the trimmed V and J ends, which lost 8 bases and 4 bases, there was a span of 15 bases. The germline gives CDR1 MNHEY, CDR2 SVGAGI. The CDR3 nucleotides are TGTGCCAGCGGCCCGGGACGCCTCGGAAACACCATATATTTT. Protein sequence: CASGPGRLGNTIYF.

The table lists this clone with a count of one. V gene TRBV7-2 combines with J gene TRBJ2-7; TRBD1 matches 9 bases. Germline V CDR1 and CDR2: SGHTA, FQGNSA. CDR3 length: 13 amino acids. The ends lost 1 base at V and 7 bases at J; junction bases unmatched: 2. CDR3 sequence (DNA): TGTGCCAGCAGCTTAGGGGACAGGGTAGAGCAGTACTTC. Translated, it gives CASSLGDRVEQYF.

CDR3 bases: TGCAGCGTTGGCACCGGGACTAGTACCTACAATGAGCAGTTCTTC. Amino acid sequence: CSVGTGTSTYNEQFF. The chain combines TRBV29-1 with TRBJ2-1; 8 bases line up with TRBD2. CDR1 and CDR2 (germline): SQVTM, ANQGSEA. The CDR3 extends over 15 amino acids. Trimming at V came to 4 bases and at J to 2 bases, leaving 7 bases not matched to a gene.

The chain is built from TRBV6-1 and TRBJ1-3; the match to TRBD1 covers 7 bases. CDR3 length: 16 residues. V shed 2 bases, J shed 3 bases, and the junction held 7 bases outside the gene matches. The V gene's germline CDR1 is MNHNS and CDR2 SASEGT. The CDR3 bases are TGTGCCAGCAGTGAACTGGACAGGCAACTTGGAAACACCATATATTTT. As protein: CASSELDRQLGNTIYF.

The V gene is TRBV27, the J gene TRBJ2-3; D might be TRBD1 or TRBD2, each matching 5 bases. Trimming removed 7 bases from V and 0 bases from J, with 17 bases in between. Per the germline V gene, CDR1 is MNHEY and CDR2 is SMNVEV (reference sequence). CDR3 length: 16 residues. CDR3 sequence (DNA): TGTGCCAGCACCCAACTCGGGGACGGAAGCACAGATACGCAGTATTTT. This sequence encodes CASTQLGDGSTDTQYF.

V and J are TRBV5-4 and TRBJ2-1; 10 bases fit TRBD1. J gave up 5 bases and V 3 bases, and 2 bases lay outside the gene matches. The CDR3 length is 14 residues. CDR1 and CDR2 from the germline V gene are SGHNT and YYREEE (reference sequence). CDR3 region: CASSSGTGDNEQFF. The CDR3 bases are TGTGCCAGCAGCTCCGGGACAGGGGACAATGAGCAGTTCTTC.

V is TRBV4-1 and J is TRBJ2-6; D gene unclear. Germline CDR1 is MGHRA and CDR2 is YSYEKL. CDR3 length equals 13 residues. Trimming shortened V by 3 bases and J by 4 bases, and 4 bases separated the two germline ends. In DNA form, the CDR3 reads TGCGCCAGCAGCCAGGCCGGGGCCAACGTCCTGACTTTC. The encoded protein is CASSQAGANVLTF.

The chain joins TRBV28 to TRBJ2-7; D might be TRBD1 or TRBD2, each matching 5 bases. The germline CDR1 and CDR2 sequences are MDHEN and SYDVKM. The CDR3 is 11 residues long. Trimming shortened V by 7 bases and J by 7 bases, and 11 bases separated the two germline ends. The CDR3 loop reads CASKEGTEQYF. CDR3 DNA: TGTGCCAGCAAAGAAGGGACGGAGCAGTACTTC.

The gene calls are TRBV5-1 and TRBJ2-3; no firm D call. V gave up 1 base and J gave up 6 bases, with 9 bases separating them. This CDR3 spans 13 amino acids. CDR1 is SGHRS, CDR2 YFSETQ, per germline. CDR3 amino acids: CASSLTGQDTQYF. The CDR3, as DNA: TGCGCCAGCAGCTTGACTGGGCAGGATACGCAGTATTTT.

The rearrangement uses TRBV28 and TRBJ1-2; D possibly corresponds to TRBD1 (5 bases). V shed 5 bases and J shed 7 bases, with 14 bases lying between them. This CDR3 has 13 residues. Germline V gene lookup returns CDR1 MDHEN and CDR2 SYDVKM. Here the CDR3 reads CASSRDLVTGYTF. CDR3 sequence (DNA): TGTGCCAGCAGTCGGGACCTTGTCACTGGCTACACCTTC.

This clone was seen only once. This chain joins TRBV3-1 (or the pseudogene TRBV3-2) and TRBJ1-3; perhaps TRBD1 as D (5 bases). CDR1 and CDR2 (germline): LGHDT, YNNKEL (reference sequence). CDR3 length: 16 residues. Trimming removed 1 base from V and 4 bases from J, with 14 bases in between. The DNA for the CDR3 is TGTGCCAGCAGCCAAGGAGCCGGGACGGCCGGAAACACCATATATTTT. Translation: CASSQGAGTAGNTIYF.

This sequence joins TRBV7-9 and TRBJ2-3; D is unresolved. Germline V lookup: CDR1 SEHNR, CDR2 FQNEAQ (reference sequence). CDR3 length: 15 amino acids. V was trimmed by 0 bases and J by 1 base, leaving 8 bases between them. CDR3 coding DNA: TGTGCCAGCAGCTTAGCGGCGTCTGGCACAGATACGCAGTATTTT. Translation: CASSLAASGTDTQYF.

The chain is built from TRBV7-2 and TRBJ1-2; maybe TRBD1 (5 bases). Trimming removed 5 bases at V and 3 bases at J, with 10 bases between. The CDR3 has 13 amino acids. The germline CDR1 and CDR2 sequences are SGHTA and FQGNSA. The CDR3 spells CASSVPQDYGYTF. The CDR3 DNA sequence: TGTGCCAGCAGCGTGCCACAGGACTATGGCTACACCTTC.

The V and J genes are TRBV7-3 and TRBJ2-3; no reliable D call. This CDR3 spans 13 amino acids. Germline CDR1 is SGHTA and CDR2 is FQGTGA. V lost 1 base, J lost 5 bases, and 7 bases lay in between. CDR3 bases: TGTGCCAGCAGCTTAATCGCCTTAGATACGCAGTATTTT. This sequence encodes CASSLIALDTQYF.

The J gene is TRBJ1-5, the V gene TRBV19, with 9 bases that match TRBD1. This CDR3 spans 14 amino acids. V was pared by 4 bases and J by 5 bases, with 3 bases of the junction left unmatched. The germline gives CDR1 LNHDA, CDR2 SQIVND (reference sequence). The DNA for the CDR3 is TGTGCCAGTAGTACCCGACAGGGGGATCAGCCCCAGCATTTT. This encodes CASSTRQGDQPQHF.

Comment on this clone: Other DNA variants within this sample encode the same CDR3. The CDR3 nucleotides are TGCGCCAGCAGCACGGGACTAGTCTCTTTCGAGCAGTACTTC. This encodes CASSTGLVSFEQYF. The rearrangement uses TRBV5-1 and TRBJ2-7; 8 bases match TRBD2. The V and J ends lost 4 bases and 6 bases, in that order; junction bases with no gene match: 9. The V gene's germline CDR1 is SGHRS and CDR2 YFSETQ. This CDR3 spans 14 amino acids.

The chain uses TRBV5-8 and TRBJ1-5; D is possibly TRBD1 (5 bases). The germline CDR1 and CDR2 sequences are SGHTS and YDEGEE. This CDR3 spans 14 amino acids. V lost 7 bases to trimming and J lost 6 bases, with 17 bases between them. The DNA of the CDR3 is TGTGCCAGCGCGCTGGGGGTGGCGGTTCAGCCCCAGCATTTT. Residues: CASALGVAVQPQHF.

A word on this clone: Mismatch with germline at one junction end may stem from a read error. This chain joins TRBV12-5 and TRBJ2-3, with 8 bases aligning to TRBD2. Looked up from germline, CDR1 is LGHNT and CDR2 is FRNRAP. The CDR3 contains 16 residues. The CDR3 nucleotides are TGTGCTAGTGGTTTGGGGACTAGCAGGTACACAGATGCGCAGTATTTT. Its translation is CASGLGTSRYTDAQYF.